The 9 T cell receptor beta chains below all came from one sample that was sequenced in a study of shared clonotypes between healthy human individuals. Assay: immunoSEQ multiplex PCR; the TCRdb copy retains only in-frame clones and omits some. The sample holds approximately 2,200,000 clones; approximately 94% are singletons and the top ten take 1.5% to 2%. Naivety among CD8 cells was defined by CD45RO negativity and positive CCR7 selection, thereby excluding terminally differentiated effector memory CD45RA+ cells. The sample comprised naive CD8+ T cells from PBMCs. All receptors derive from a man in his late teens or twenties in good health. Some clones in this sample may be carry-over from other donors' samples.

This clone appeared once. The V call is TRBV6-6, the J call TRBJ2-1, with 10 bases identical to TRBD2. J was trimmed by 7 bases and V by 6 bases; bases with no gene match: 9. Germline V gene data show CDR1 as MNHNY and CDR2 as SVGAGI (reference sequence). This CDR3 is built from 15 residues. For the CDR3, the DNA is TGTGCCAGCAGATTTAGCGGGAGGAGTGGAAATGAGCAGTTCTTC. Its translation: CASRFSGRSGNEQFF.

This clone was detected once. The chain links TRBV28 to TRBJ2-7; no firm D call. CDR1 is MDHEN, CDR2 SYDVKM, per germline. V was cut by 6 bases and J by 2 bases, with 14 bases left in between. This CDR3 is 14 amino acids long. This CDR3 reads CASRPTGPTYEQYF. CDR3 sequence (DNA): TGTGCCAGCAGACCCACCGGTCCGACCTACGAGCAGTACTTC.

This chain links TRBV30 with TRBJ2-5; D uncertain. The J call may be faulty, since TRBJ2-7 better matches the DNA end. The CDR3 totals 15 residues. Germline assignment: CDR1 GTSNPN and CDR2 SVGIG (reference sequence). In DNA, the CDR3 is TGTGCCTGGACTCCACCCACAGCCAGCTCCTACGAGCAGTACTTC. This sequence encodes CAWTPPTASSYEQYF.

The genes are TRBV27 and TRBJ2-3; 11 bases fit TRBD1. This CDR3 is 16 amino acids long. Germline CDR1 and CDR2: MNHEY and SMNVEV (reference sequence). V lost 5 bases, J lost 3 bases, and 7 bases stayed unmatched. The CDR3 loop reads CASSGRTGGWTDTQYF. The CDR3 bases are TGTGCCAGCAGTGGGCGGACAGGGGGCTGGACAGATACGCAGTATTTT.

CDR3 in DNA: TGTGCCAGCGGAGATCGGGACGCCTACGAGCAGTACTTC. It translates to CASGDRDAYEQYF. The chain employs TRBV27 and TRBJ2-7; D possibly matches TRBD1 or TRBD2 (5 bases each). V gave up 8 bases and J gave up 2 bases, with 13 bases separating them. The germline V gene has CDR1 MNHEY and CDR2 SMNVEV (reference sequence). The CDR3 has 13 residues.

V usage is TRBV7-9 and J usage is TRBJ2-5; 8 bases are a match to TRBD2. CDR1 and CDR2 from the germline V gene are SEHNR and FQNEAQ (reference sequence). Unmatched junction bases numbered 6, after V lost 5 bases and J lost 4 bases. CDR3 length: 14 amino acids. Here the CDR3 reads CASSDTRGGETQYF. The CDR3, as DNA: TGTGCCAGCAGCGACACCCGGGGGGGAGAGACCCAGTACTTC.

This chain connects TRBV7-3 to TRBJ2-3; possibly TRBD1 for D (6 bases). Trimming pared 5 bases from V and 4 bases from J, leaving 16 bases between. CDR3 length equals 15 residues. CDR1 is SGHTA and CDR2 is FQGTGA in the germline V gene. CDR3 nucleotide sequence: TGTGCCAGCAGCAACCGGGACACCAGCCCAGATACGCAGTATTTT. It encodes CASSNRDTSPDTQYF. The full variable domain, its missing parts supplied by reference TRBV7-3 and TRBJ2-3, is GAGVSQTPSNKVTEKGKYVELRCDPISGHTALYWYRQSLGQGPEFLIYFQGTGAADDSGLPNDRFFAVRPEGSVSTLKIQRTERGDSAVYLCASSNRDTSPDTQYFGPGTRLTVL.

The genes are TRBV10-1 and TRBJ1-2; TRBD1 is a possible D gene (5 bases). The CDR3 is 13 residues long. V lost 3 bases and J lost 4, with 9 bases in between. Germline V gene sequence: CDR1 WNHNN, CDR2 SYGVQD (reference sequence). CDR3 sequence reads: CASSDRGGYGYTF. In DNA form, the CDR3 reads TGCGCCAGCAGTGATAGGGGTGGCTATGGCTACACCTTC.

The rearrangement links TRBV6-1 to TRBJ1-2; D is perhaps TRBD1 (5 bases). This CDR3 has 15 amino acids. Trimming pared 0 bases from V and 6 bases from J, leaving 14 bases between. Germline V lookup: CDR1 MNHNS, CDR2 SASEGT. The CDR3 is CASSEAPWGGDGYTF. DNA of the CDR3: TGTGCCAGCAGTGAAGCGCCATGGGGGGGAGATGGCTACACCTTC.